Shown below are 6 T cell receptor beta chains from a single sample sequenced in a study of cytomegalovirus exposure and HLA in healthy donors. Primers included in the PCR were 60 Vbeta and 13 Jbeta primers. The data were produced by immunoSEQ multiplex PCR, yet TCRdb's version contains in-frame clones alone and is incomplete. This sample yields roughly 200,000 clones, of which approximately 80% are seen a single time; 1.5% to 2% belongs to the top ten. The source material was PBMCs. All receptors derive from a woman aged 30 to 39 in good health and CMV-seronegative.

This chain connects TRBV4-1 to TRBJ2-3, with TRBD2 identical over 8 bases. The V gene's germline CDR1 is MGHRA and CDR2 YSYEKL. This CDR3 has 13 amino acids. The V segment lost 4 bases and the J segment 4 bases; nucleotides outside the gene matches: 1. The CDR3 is CASSLGRADTQYF. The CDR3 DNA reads TGCGCCAGCAGCCTCGGGAGGGCAGATACGCAGTATTTT.

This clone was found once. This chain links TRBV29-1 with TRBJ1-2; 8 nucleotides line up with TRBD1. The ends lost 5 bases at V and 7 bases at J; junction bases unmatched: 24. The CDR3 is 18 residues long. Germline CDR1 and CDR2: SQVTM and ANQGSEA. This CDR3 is CSVQAFLGTGPHPIGYTF. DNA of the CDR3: TGCAGCGTTCAGGCGTTTCTAGGGACAGGTCCTCATCCAATTGGCTACACCTTC. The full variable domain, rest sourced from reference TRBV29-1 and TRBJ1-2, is SAVISQKPSRDICQRGTSLTIQCQVDSQVTMMFWYRQQPGQSLTLIATANQGSEATYESGFVIDKFPISRPNLTFSTLTVSNMSPEDSSIYLCSVQAFLGTGPHPIGYTFGSGTRLTVV.

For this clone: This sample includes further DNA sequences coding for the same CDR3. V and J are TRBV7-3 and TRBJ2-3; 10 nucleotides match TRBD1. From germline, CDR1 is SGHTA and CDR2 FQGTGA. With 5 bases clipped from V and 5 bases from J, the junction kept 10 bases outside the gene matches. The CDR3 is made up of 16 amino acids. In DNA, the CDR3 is TGTGCCAGCAGCCTCGGACAGGGGGAATGGGGAGATACGCAGTATTTT. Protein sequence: CASSLGQGEWGDTQYF.

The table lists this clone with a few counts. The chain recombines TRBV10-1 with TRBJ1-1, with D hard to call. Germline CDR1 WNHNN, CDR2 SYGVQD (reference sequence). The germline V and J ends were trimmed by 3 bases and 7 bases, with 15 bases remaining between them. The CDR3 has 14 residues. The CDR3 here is CASSDSQEVSEAFF. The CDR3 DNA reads TGCGCCAGCAGTGATTCTCAGGAGGTGAGTGAAGCTTTCTTT.

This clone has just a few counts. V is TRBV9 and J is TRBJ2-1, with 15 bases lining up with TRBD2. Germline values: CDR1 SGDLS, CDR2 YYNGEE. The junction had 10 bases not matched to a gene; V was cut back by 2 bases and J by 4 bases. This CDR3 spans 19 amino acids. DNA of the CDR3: TGTGCCAGCAGCGTTACCGGGACTAGCGGGGGGATTGGGTACAATGAGCAGTTCTTC. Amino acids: CASSVTGTSGGIGYNEQFF.

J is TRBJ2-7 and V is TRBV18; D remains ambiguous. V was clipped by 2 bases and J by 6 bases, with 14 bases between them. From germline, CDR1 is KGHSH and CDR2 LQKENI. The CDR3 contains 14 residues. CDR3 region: CASSPKQILGEQYF. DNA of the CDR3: TGTGCCAGCTCACCAAAACAGATCTTAGGCGAGCAGTACTTC.